The 21 T cell receptor beta chains given below trace back to one sample, sequenced in a study of early T cells in non-severe SARS-CoV-2 infection. One entry per CDR3 protein, called by TCRdb with MiXCR from the 5' RACE reads. The sample has tens of thousands of distinct CDR3 sequences, 5.8% seen once. Sequenced material: whole blood. Source of these receptors: an adult who was a healthcare worker with PCR-confirmed SARS-CoV-2 infection or an uninfected control (not recorded which).

This clonotype was observed many times. The rearrangement joins TRBV18 to TRBJ2-7; no firm D call. The CDR3 sequence is 11 residues long. The ends were cut back, 6 bases at V and 0 bases at J, with 3 bases in the middle. Germline V gene data show CDR1 as KGHSH and CDR2 as LQKENI. The CDR3 region has the DNA TGTGCCAGCTCGGCCTCCTACGAGCAGTACTTC. Amino acids: CASSASYEQYF.

As for this clonotype: This is likely a read error, given that the CDR3 carries no conserved phenylalanine or tryptophan at its end. V is TRBV18 and J is TRBJ2-7; no reliable D call. Trimming took off 5 bases at V and 4 bases at J, with 9 bases between the two ends. CDR1 and CDR2 from the germline V gene are KGHSH and LQKENI. The CDR3 extends over 12 amino acids. As DNA, the CDR3 is TGTGCCAGCTCAGCCGGACCTTACGAGCAGTACTTG. It is translated as CASSAGPYEQYL.

This clonotype was recorded at least ten times. This rearrangement joins TRBV2 to TRBJ2-3, with D hard to call. CDR1 is SNHLY and CDR2 is FYNNEI in the germline V gene. The CDR3 runs 11 residues. The V end was cut by 5 bases, the J end by 3 bases, with 3 bases between. As DNA, the CDR3 is TGTGCCAGCAGTCCAACAGATACGCAGTATTTT. Its translation is CASSPTDTQYF.

This clonotype was observed many times. The CDR3 loop is CSAIVPGQYNEQFF. CDR3 sequence (DNA): TGCAGTGCTATAGTCCCGGGACAGTACAATGAGCAGTTCTTC. This chain connects TRBV20-1 to TRBJ2-1, with TRBD1 identical over 7 bases. Germline CDR1 and CDR2: DFQATT and SNEGSKA (reference sequence). The CDR3 contains 14 residues. The ends lost 4 bases at V and 4 bases at J; junction bases unmatched: 7.

This clonotype was counted many times. The chain couples TRBV7-3 to TRBJ2-1; 12 nucleotides match TRBD2. The V gene's germline CDR1 is SGHTA and CDR2 FQGTGA. The CDR3 runs to 15 residues. With V trimmed by 2 bases and J by 10 bases, 6 bases remained unmatched. The CDR3 reads CASSLGLAGWGEQFF. The CDR3 DNA sequence: TGTGCCAGCAGCTTAGGACTAGCGGGGTGGGGCGAGCAGTTCTTC.

This clonotype was detected a few times. This rearrangement joins TRBV15 to TRBJ2-5; D is possibly TRBD2 (7 bases). The CDR3 sequence is 15 residues long. CDR1 is LNHNV and CDR2 is YYDKDF in the germline V gene (reference sequence). Trimming cost V 1 base and J 4 bases, with 13 bases left between them. CDR3 sequence (DNA): TGTGCCACCAGCAGAGGGGACGGGGGGCGAGAGACCCAGTACTTC. This encodes CATSRGDGGRETQYF.

The chain combines TRBV3-1 with TRBJ2-3; D unclear. CDR1 is LGHDT and CDR2 is YNNKEL in the germline V gene (reference sequence). The ends were cut back, 3 bases at V and 3 bases at J, with 4 bases in the middle. There are 12 residues in the CDR3. CDR3 in amino acids: CASSQETDTQYF. The CDR3 region has the DNA TGTGCCAGCAGCCAGGAAACAGATACGCAGTATTTT.

This clonotype appeared many times. CDR3 amino acids: CASSEEGSSYEQYF. The CDR3 DNA follows: TGTGCCAGCAGTGAAGAGGGATCTTCCTACGAGCAGTACTTC. This chain joins TRBV6-1 and TRBJ2-7; D is unclear. CDR3 size: 14 residues. Per germline, CDR1 MNHNS and CDR2 SASEGT. V was pared by 1 base and J by 1 base, with 8 bases between.

This clonotype rates as medium-sized. The genes are TRBV20-1 and TRBJ1-6; D call uncertain. The CDR3 contains 14 residues. The V gene's germline CDR1 is DFQATT and CDR2 SNEGSKA (reference sequence). V lost 3 bases and J 3 bases, leaving 9 bases between the germline ends. The CDR3 region is CSASTVSYNSPLHF. Written as DNA, the CDR3 is TGCAGTGCTAGTACAGTTAGCTATAATTCACCCCTCCACTTT.

This clonotype turned up a few times. V and J are TRBV3-1 and TRBJ2-2; D unclear. Trimming removed 1 base at V and 5 bases at J, with 2 bases between. Per germline, CDR1 LGHDT and CDR2 YNNKEL (reference sequence). CDR3 length: 12 residues. The CDR3 sequence: CASSQVTGELFF. The CDR3, as DNA: TGTGCCAGCAGCCAAGTTACCGGGGAGCTGTTTTTT. Combining the CDR3 with reference TRBV3-1 and TRBJ2-2 gives the whole variable domain DTAVSQTPKYLVTQMGNDKSIKCEQNLGHDTMYWYKQDSKKFLKIMFSYNNKELIINETVPNRFSPKSPDKAHLNLHINSLELGDSAVYFCASSQVTGELFFGEGSRLTVL.

Notes on this clonotype: A much larger clonotype is one base distant, so this may be a read error. The chain recombines TRBV28 with TRBJ1-6; possibly TRBD1 for D (6 bases). From germline, CDR1 is MDHEN and CDR2 SYDVKM. This CDR3 comprises 15 residues. CDR3 nucleotides: TGTGCCAGCAGTTTACTTGGACAGAATAATTCACCCCCCCACTTT. The encoded protein is CASSLLGQNNSPPHF.

This clonotype was seen many times. V and J are TRBV7-8 and TRBJ1-4, with unresolved D. The CDR3 runs to 16 residues. V was trimmed by 5 bases and J by 0 bases, leaving 13 bases between them. Germline V gene data show CDR1 as SGHVS and CDR2 as FQNEAQ. In DNA, the CDR3 is TGTGCCAGCAGCGGGTTGAATTTGGCAACTAATGAAAAACTGTTTTTT. It codes for CASSGLNLATNEKLFF.

This clonotype was seen a handful of times. This sequence joins TRBV30 and TRBJ1-3; TRBD1 agrees at 9 bases. CDR3 length: 16 residues. The ends lost 2 bases at V and 3 bases at J; junction bases unmatched: 8. Per germline, CDR1 GTSNPN and CDR2 SVGIG (reference sequence). The CDR3 DNA reads TGTGCCTGGAGTAAGGCGGGACAGGGCCATGGAAACACCATATATTTT. It codes for CAWSKAGQGHGNTIYF.

This clonotype was picked up many times. The CDR3 loop reads CASSWDRGSYEQYF. CDR3 bases: TGTGCCAGCAGCTGGGACAGGGGTTCCTACGAGCAGTACTTC. The chain combines TRBV5-4 with TRBJ2-7; 10 bases match TRBD1. V shed 3 bases and J 1 base; nucleotides not matched to a gene: 1. Germline CDR1 and CDR2: SGHNT and YYREEE (reference sequence). This CDR3 has 14 residues.

The V and J genes are TRBV7-3 and TRBJ1-4; 11 bases line up with TRBD1. Trimming removed 1 base from V and 8 bases from J; junction bases left unmatched: 3. The V gene's germline CDR1 is SGHTA and CDR2 FQGTGA. This CDR3 is 15 amino acids long. CDR3 DNA sequence: TGTGCCAGCAGCTTAAGCGGGACAGGGGGAGAAAAACTGTTTTTT. Amino acids: CASSLSGTGGEKLFF. The whole variable domain, remainder taken from reference TRBV7-3 and TRBJ1-4, is GAGVSQTPSNKVTEKGKYVELRCDPISGHTALYWYRQSLGQGPEFLIYFQGTGAADDSGLPNDRFFAVRPEGSVSTLKIQRTERGDSAVYLCASSLSGTGGEKLFFGSGTQLSVL.

At least ten counts were recorded for this clonotype. The CDR3 region has the DNA TGTGCCAGCAGCACCAGCGGGGGGGCCGCAGATACGCAGTATTTT. Translating it yields CASSTSGGAADTQYF. This chain uses TRBV6-2 or TRBV6-3 with TRBJ2-3; 10 bases line up with TRBD2. Trimming took 6 bases from V and 4 from J; bases not matched to a gene: 7. The CDR3 extends over 15 amino acids. CDR1 is MNHEY and CDR2 is SVGEGT in the germline V gene.

This clonotype appeared many times. The chain links TRBV6-1 to TRBJ2-5; D is uncertain. The germline CDR1 and CDR2 sequences are MNHNS and SASEGT. V lost 9 bases and J lost 3, with 8 bases in between. CDR3 length: 11 residues. This chain's CDR3 is CASQDEETQYF. In DNA form, the CDR3 reads TGTGCCAGTCAGGACGAAGAGACCCAGTACTTC.

This clonotype was counted at least ten times. The chain recombines TRBV7-9 with TRBJ2-1; 10 nucleotides align to TRBD1. Germline CDR1 SEHNR, CDR2 FQNEAQ (reference sequence). V shed 4 bases, J shed 8 bases, and the junction held 23 bases outside the gene matches. The CDR3 has 20 residues. CDR3 region: CASSSRPRAPGTGVIDEQFF. The CDR3 nucleotides read TGTGCCAGCAGCTCCCGGCCCCGGGCGCCCGGGACAGGGGTGATTGATGAGCAGTTCTTC.

This clonotype came up many times. The chain links TRBV7-2 to TRBJ1-5, with D uncertain. Per germline, CDR1 SGHTA and CDR2 FQGNSA. This CDR3 contains 14 residues. The V end was cut by 1 base, the J end by 4 bases, with 8 bases between. This chain's CDR3 is CASSLVDVNQPQHF. The CDR3 DNA sequence: TGTGCCAGCAGCTTAGTGGACGTAAATCAGCCCCAGCATTTT.

This clonotype was picked up many times. J is TRBJ2-1 and V is TRBV6-6; no clear D. The V end lost 4 bases, the J end lost 8 bases, and 12 bases lay between the germline ends. CDR3 length: 13 residues. Germline values: CDR1 MNHNY, CDR2 SVGAGI (reference sequence). CDR3 in amino acids: CASSSPFYDEQFF. The CDR3, as DNA: TGTGCCAGCAGTTCCCCCTTTTACGATGAGCAGTTCTTC.

The CDR3, as DNA: TGTGCCAGCAGTTTACACAGCCAGAGCTCTGGAAACACCATATATTTT. Translating it yields CASSLHSQSSGNTIYF. The chain recombines TRBV28 with TRBJ1-3; D gene ambiguous. Looked up from germline, CDR1 is MDHEN and CDR2 is SYDVKM. The V end lost 2 bases, the J end lost 0 bases, and 11 bases lay between the germline ends. The length of the CDR3 is 16 residues.